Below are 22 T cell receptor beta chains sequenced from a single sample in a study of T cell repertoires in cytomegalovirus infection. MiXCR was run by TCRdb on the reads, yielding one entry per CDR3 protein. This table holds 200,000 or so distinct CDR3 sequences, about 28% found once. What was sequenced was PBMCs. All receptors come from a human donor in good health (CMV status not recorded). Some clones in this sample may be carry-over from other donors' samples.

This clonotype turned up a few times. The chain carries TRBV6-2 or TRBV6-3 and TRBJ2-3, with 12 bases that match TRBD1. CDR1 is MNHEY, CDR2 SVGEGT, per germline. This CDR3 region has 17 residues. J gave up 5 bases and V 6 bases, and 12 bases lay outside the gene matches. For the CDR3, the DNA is TGTGCCAGCAGACCCTCCCAGGGACAGGGGGCGAGAGATACGCAGTATTTT. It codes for CASRPSQGQGARDTQYF.

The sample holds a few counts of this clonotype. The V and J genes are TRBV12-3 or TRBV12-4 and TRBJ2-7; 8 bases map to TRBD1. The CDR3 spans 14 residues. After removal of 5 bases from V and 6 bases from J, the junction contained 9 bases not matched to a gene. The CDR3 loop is CASSPDRASREQYF. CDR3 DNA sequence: TGTGCCAGCAGTCCGGACAGGGCGTCCCGCGAGCAGTACTTC.

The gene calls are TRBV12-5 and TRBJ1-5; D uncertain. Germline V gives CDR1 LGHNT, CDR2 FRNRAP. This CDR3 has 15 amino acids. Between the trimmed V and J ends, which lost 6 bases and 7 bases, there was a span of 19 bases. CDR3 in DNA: TGTGCTAGTGGCCCTGGCGCGCCACTGGGACAGCCCCAGCATTTT. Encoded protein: CASGPGAPLGQPQHF.

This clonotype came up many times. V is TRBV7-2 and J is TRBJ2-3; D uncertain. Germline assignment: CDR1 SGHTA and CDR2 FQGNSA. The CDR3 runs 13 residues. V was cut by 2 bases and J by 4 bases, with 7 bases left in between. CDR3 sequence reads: CASSLNPPDTQYF. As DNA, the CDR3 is TGTGCCAGCAGCTTAAATCCCCCAGATACGCAGTATTTT.

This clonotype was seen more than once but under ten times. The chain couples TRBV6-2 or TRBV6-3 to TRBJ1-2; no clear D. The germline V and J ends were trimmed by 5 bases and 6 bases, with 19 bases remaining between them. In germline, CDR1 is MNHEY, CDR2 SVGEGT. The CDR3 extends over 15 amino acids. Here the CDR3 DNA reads TGTGCCAGCAGTCCCCCCAAGGCAGAGGGCCATGGCTACACCTTC. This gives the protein CASSPPKAEGHGYTF.

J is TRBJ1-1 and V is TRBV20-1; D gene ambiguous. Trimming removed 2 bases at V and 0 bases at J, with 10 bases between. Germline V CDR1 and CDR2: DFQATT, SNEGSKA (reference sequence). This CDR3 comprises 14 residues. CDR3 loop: CSARSLGMNTEAFF. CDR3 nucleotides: TGCAGTGCTAGATCGCTCGGGATGAACACTGAAGCTTTCTTT.

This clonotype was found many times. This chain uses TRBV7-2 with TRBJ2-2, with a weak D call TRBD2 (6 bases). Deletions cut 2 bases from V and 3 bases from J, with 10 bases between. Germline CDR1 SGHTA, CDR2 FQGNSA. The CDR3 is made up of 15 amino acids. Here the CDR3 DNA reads TGTGCCAGCAGCTTAATATCGGGGGACACCGGGGAGCTGTTTTTT. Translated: CASSLISGDTGELFF.

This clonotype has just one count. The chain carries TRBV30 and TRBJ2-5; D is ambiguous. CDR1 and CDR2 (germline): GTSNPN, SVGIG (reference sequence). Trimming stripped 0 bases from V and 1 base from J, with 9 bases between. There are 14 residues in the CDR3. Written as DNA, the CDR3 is TGTGCCTGGAGTGTACCCGAATCCCAAGAGACCCAGTACTTC. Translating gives CAWSVPESQETQYF.

CDR3 nucleotides: TGTGCCAGCAGCTTAGACTGGGCCGATGGCTACACCTTC. Its protein product is CASSLDWADGYTF. The rearrangement links TRBV7-9 to TRBJ1-2; D gene uncertain. Trimming took 1 base from V and 6 from J, leaving 9 bases between them. CDR3 length: 13 residues. CDR1 SEHNR and CDR2 FQNEAQ come from the germline V gene (reference sequence).

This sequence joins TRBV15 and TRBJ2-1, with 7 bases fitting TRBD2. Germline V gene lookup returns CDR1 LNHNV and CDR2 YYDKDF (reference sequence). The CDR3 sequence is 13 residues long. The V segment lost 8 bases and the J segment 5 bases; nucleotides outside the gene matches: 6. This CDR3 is CATAPGGNNEQFF. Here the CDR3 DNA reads TGTGCCACCGCCCCCGGGGGGAACAATGAGCAGTTCTTC.

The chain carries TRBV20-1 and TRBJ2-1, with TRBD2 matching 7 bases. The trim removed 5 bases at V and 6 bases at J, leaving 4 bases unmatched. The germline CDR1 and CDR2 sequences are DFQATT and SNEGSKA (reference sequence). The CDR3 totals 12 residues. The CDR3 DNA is TGCAGTGCTGACCGACTAGCCAATGAGCAGTTCTTC. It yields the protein CSADRLANEQFF.

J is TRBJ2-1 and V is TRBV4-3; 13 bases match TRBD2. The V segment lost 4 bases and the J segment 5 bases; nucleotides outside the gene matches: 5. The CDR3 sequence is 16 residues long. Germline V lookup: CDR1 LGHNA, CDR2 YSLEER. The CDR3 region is CASSPLLAGGDNEQFF. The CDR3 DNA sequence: TGCGCCAGCAGCCCACTACTAGCGGGGGGGGACAATGAGCAGTTCTTC.

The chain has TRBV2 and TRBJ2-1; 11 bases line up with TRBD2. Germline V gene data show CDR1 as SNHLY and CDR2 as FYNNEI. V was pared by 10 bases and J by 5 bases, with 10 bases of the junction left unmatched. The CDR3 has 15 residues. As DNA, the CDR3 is TGTGCCACTCTCCCGCGTAGCGGGGGGGACAATGAGCAGTTCTTC. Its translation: CATLPRSGGDNEQFF.

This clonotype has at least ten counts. CDR3 bases: TGTGCCAGCAGCAACGGAATTAATCAGCCCCAGCATTTT. Translation: CASSNGINQPQHF. The chain joins TRBV7-2 to TRBJ1-5; D is uncertain. Trimming left V 5 bases short and J 4 bases short, with 9 bases between. This CDR3 has 13 residues. The germline V gene encodes CDR1 SGHTA and CDR2 FQGNSA.

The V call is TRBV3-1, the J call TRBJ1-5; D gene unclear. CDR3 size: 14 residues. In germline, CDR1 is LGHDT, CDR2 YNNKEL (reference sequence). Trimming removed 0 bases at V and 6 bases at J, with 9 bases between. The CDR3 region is CASSQDPGSQPQHF. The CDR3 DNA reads TGTGCCAGCAGCCAAGACCCCGGGTCTCAGCCCCAGCATTTT.

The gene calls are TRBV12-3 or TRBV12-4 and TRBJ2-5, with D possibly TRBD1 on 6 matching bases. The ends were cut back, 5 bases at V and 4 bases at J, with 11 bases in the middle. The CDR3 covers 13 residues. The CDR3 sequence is CASSIQGAETQYF. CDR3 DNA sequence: TGTGCCAGCAGTATACAGGGTGCAGAGACCCAGTACTTC.

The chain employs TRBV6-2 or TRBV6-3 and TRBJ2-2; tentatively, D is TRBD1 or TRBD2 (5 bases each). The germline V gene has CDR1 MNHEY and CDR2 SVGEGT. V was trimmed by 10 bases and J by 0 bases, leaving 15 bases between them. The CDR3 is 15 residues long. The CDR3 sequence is CATTPVGANTGELFF. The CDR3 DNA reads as TGTGCCACCACTCCGGTGGGGGCGAACACCGGGGAGCTGTTTTTT.

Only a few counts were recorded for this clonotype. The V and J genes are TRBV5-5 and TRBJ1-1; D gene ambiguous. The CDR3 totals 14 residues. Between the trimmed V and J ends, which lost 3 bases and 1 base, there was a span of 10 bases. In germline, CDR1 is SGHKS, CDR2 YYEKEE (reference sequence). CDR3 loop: CASSSLSGNTEAFF. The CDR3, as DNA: TGTGCCAGCAGCTCCCTTTCGGGGAACACTGAAGCTTTCTTT.

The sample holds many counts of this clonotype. The CDR3 spells CASSLGRDYLYEQYF. DNA of the CDR3: TGTGCCAGCAGCTTAGGAAGGGACTACCTCTACGAGCAGTACTTC. This sequence joins TRBV7-6 and TRBJ2-7; 7 nucleotides align to TRBD2. This CDR3 is built from 15 residues. The germline gives CDR1 SGHVS, CDR2 FNYEAQ. V was clipped by 1 base and J by 3 bases; unmatched bases: 6.

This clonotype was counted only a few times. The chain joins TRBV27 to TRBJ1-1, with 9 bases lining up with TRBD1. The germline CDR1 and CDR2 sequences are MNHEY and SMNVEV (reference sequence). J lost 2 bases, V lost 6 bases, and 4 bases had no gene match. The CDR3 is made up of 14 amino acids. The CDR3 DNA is TGTGCCAGCAGGGGAACAGGGGGCAACACTGAAGCTTTCTTT. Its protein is CASRGTGGNTEAFF.

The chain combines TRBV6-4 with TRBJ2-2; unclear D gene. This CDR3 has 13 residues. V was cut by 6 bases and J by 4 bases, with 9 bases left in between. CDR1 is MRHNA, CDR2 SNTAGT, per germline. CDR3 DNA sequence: TGTGCCAGCAGCGATACGGGCACCGGGGAGCTGTTTTTT. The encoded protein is CASSDTGTGELFF.

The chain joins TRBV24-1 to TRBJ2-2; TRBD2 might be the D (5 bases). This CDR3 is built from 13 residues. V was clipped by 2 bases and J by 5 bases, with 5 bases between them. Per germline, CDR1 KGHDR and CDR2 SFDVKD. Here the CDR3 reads CATSDSGTGELFF. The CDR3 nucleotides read TGTGCCACCAGTGATTCGGGGACCGGGGAGCTGTTTTTT.